A selection of T cell receptor beta chains follows, all from one sample in a study of PD-L1 blockade in urothelial cancer. Libraries were prepared by immunoSEQ multiplex PCR; TCRdb keeps only in-frame clonotypes and omits some of them. The data hold 48,000 or so clones, with approximately 83% observed a single time. Source: PBMCs, taken around atezolizumab (anti-PD-L1) treatment. The receptors derive from a man in his 60s with urothelial cancer. The conserved cysteine and the conserved F or W are not part of the CDR3 here.

>TRBJ2-7|TRBV29-1
SARGTGSYEQY
>TRBJ1-5|TRBV28
ASTIPGQVSNQPQH
>TRBJ1-5|TRBV10-2
ASSELRTGGSNQPQH
>TRBJ2-7|TRBV5-6
ASSLPGYVNEQY
>TRBJ1-2|TRBV19
ASSTGTGRTSNYGYT
>TRBJ2-7|TRBV18
ASSTQYEQY
>TRBJ2-5|TRBV30
AWAGTEAETQY
>TRBJ2-4|TRBV7-9
ASSLEYVGIQY
>TRBJ2-5|TRBV28
ASSLVPGVQETQY
>TRBJ2-3|TRBV5-1
ASSLGATSGGADTQY
>TRBJ2-7|TRBV7-3
ASSLGAGPAYEQY
>TRBJ1-1|TRBV15
ATSRETGGTEAF
>TRBJ1-6|TRBV18
ASSSRTEPNSPLH
>TRBJ2-7|TRBV20-1
SARDSYEQY
>TRBJ1-2|TRBV2
ASSGQSANYGYT
>TRBJ2-2|TRBV7-2
ASSFAGGTTGELF
>TRBJ2-3|TRBV27
ASSLLGLAGPDTQY
>TRBJ2-6|TRBV7-9
ASSLAGEESGANVLT
>TRBJ2-5|TRBV2
ASSERFDKETQY
>TRBJ2-7|TRBV5-6
ASTLTSGGEQY
>TRBJ1-1|TRBV10-3
AISESAGLNTEAF
>TRBJ2-1|TRBV7-2
ASSRRAPTSGGTYNEQF
>TRBJ2-1|TRBV7-2
ASSLSAVGLAGYNEQF
>TRBJ1-6|TRBV4-2
ASRTGTDNSPLH
>TRBJ2-2|TRBV9
ASSVDRVGTGELF
>TRBJ1-1|TRBV30
AWSSLGGRVEAF
>TRBJ2-7|TRBV19
ASSTKTSGGSYEQY
>TRBJ1-5|TRBV19
ASSIGQGLVSNQPQH
>TRBJ2-7|TRBV7-8
ASSPGGAGTPYEQY
>TRBJ2-1|TRBV6-6
ASSYDAGWYNEQF
>TRBJ1-5|TRBV2
ASSGNRGGNQPQH
>TRBJ2-5|TRBV27
ASSIASSETQY
>TRBJ2-7|TRBV6-1
ASSPRTGSYEQY
>TRBJ1-6|TRBV5-4
ASSQPGQGNNSPLH
>TRBJ2-1|TRBV9
ASSVDAGNYNEQF
>TRBJ1-1|TRBV5-1
ASRRIPSNTEAF
>TRBJ2-7|TRBV7-8
ASSQAEGEWEEQY
>TRBJ2-5|TRBV7-9
ASSSTELKETQY
>TRBJ2-7|TRBV10-3
AISVSQGQQY
>TRBJ1-2|TRBV4-2
ASSPRETGSYGYT
>TRBJ1-5|TRBV4-1
ASSQLRDPSNQPQH
>TRBJ2-7|TRBV7-2
ASHKRDRDYEQY
>TRBJ2-7|TRBV2
ASSEPPSGGTYEQY
>TRBJ1-2|TRBV7-9
ASSLALAGGYGYT
>TRBJ1-1|TRBV5-6
ASSLGDRRKTEAF
>TRBJ1-2|TRBV29-1
SAGTGQGRGYT
>TRBJ2-7|TRBV10-1
ASSPSPRGDRQY
>TRBJ2-1|TRBV7-8
ASSPTSSYNEQF